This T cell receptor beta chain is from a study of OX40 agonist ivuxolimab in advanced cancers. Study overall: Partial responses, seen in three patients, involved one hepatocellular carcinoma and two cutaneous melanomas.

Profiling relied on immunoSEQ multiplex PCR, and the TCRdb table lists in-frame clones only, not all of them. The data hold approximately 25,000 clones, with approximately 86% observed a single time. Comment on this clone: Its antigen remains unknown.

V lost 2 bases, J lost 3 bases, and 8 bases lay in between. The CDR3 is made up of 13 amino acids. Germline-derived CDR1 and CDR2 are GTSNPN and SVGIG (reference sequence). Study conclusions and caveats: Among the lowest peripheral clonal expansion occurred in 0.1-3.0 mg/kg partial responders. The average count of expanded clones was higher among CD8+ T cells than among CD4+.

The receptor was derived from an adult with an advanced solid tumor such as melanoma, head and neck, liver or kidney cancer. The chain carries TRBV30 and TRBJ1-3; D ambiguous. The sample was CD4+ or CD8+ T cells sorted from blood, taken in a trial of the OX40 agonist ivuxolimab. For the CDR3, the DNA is TGTGCCTGGAGTCCCCCGGATGGAAACACCATATATTTT. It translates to CAWSPPDGNTIYF.